These 3 T cell receptor beta chains came from one sample sequenced in a study of OX40 agonist ivuxolimab in advanced cancers. Assay: immunoSEQ multiplex PCR; the TCRdb copy retains only in-frame clones and omits some. Here the sample spans 60,000 to 75,000 clones, 84% being singletons. The sample was CD4+ or CD8+ T cells sorted from blood, taken in a trial of the OX40 agonist ivuxolimab. The receptors were sampled from an adult with an advanced solid tumor such as melanoma, head and neck, liver or kidney cancer.

This clone was picked up one time. The genes are TRBV2 and TRBJ2-5; TRBD1 agrees at 11 bases. The V gene end was trimmed by 5 bases and the J gene end by 2 bases; junction bases not matched to a gene: 1. Germline lookup yields CDR1 SNHLY and CDR2 FYNNEI. The CDR3 contains 14 residues. The CDR3 loop reads CASSRDRGQETQYF. The CDR3 region has the DNA TGTGCCAGCAGTCGGGACAGGGGGCAAGAGACCCAGTACTTC.

This clone has only a few counts. The chain has TRBV5-6 and TRBJ1-5; possibly TRBD1 for D (6 bases). The CDR3 covers 15 residues. Germline V gene sequence: CDR1 SGHDT, CDR2 YYEEEE. V was shortened by 7 bases and J by 3 bases, with 17 bases between the two germline ends. In DNA, the CDR3 is TGTGCCAGCTCCCCCGCGGGGGCGCTCAATCAGCCCCAGCATTTT. Amino acid sequence: CASSPAGALNQPQHF.

CDR3 DNA sequence: TGCGCCAGCAGCTTGTCCCCGGGGGCAGATACTGAAGCTTTCTTT. Amino acids: CASSLSPGADTEAFF. V gene TRBV5-1 combines with J gene TRBJ1-1; tentative D call: TRBD1 (6 bases). This CDR3 region has 15 residues. Germline V gene sequence: CDR1 SGHRS, CDR2 YFSETQ. V lost 1 base and J 5 bases, leaving 15 bases between the germline ends.